The sequence of this T cell receptor (beta chain) was determined in a study of shared clonotypes between healthy human individuals. Across the whole study: For every donor, three CD4 naive, three CD4 memory, two CD8 naive and one CD8 memory plates were used. Study outcomes and limitations: Researchers sampled only blood; tissue repertoires likely differ.

As concerns this clone: Its antigen is currently unknown.

The CDR3 runs 15 residues. Trimming shortened V by 3 bases and J by 0 bases, and 10 bases separated the two germline ends. CDR1 is MNHNS, CDR2 SASEGT, per germline. Sequencing was performed with immunoSEQ multiplex PCR; in TCRdb, only in-frame clones are kept and a portion is missing. The sample contains nearly 1 million clones, roughly 72% of which appear only once. This TCR was recovered from a man aged 18 to 29 in good health. The chain carries TRBV6-1 and TRBJ2-3; D is uncertain. The sequenced sample consisted of memory CD4+ T cells sorted from blood. The subset was: CD45RA-negative fraction. As DNA, the CDR3 is TGTGCCAGCAGTGAGACTCCTTCTAGCACAGATACGCAGTATTTT. Translated: CASSETPSSTDTQYF.